This TCR beta chain came from a study of blood T cell repertoires in COVID-19. Across the whole study: T cells, B-cell-depleted T cells, or PBMCs supplied cDNA or gDNA.

With 5 bases removed from V and 5 bases from J, the gap between germline ends came to 19 bases. The CDR3 covers 15 residues. CDR1 and CDR2 from the germline V gene are SGHRS and YFSETQ. Sequencing used immunoSEQ multiplex PCR; TCRdb keeps in-frame clones, though not all of them. The table includes 120,000 to 150,000 clones, about nine tenths detected once. Material: peripheral blood. The sequence came from a man over 45 with active or convalescent COVID-19. This chain connects TRBV5-1 to TRBJ2-5, with D tentatively TRBD1 (6 bases). This chain's CDR3 is CASSPGTTDRETQYF. In DNA form, the CDR3 reads TGCGCCAGCAGTCCCGGGACAACAGATCGGGAGACCCAGTACTTC.